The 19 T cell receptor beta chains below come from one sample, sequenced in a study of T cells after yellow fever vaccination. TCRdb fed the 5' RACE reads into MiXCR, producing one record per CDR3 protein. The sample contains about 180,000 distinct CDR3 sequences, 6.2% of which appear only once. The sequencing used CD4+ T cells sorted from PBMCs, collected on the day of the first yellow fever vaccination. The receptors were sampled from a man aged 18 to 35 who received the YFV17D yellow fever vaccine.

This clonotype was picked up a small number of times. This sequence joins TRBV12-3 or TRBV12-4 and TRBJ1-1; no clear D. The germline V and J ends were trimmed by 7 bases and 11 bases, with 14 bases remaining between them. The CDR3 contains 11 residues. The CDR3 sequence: CASTSWSEAFF. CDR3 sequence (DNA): TGTGCCAGCACTTCTTGGTCCGAGGCTTTCTTT.

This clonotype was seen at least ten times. CDR3 residues: CASSYGSSGGLGTEAFF. The CDR3 DNA follows: TGTGCCAGCAGCTACGGGTCGTCAGGGGGCTTGGGCACTGAAGCTTTCTTT. This chain uses TRBV7-9 with TRBJ1-1; 8 bases fit TRBD1. The CDR3 is 17 residues long. The V and J ends lost 4 bases and 4 bases, in that order; junction bases with no gene match: 14. The germline CDR1 and CDR2 sequences are SEHNR and FQNEAQ (reference sequence).

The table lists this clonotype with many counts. This chain's CDR3 is CASSPSSGLAGETQYF. The CDR3, as DNA: TGTGCCAGCTCACCATCCTCGGGACTAGCGGGCGAGACCCAGTACTTC. The chain links TRBV18 to TRBJ2-5, with 12 nucleotides matching TRBD2. CDR3 length: 16 amino acids. V dropped 2 bases and J dropped 5; count of bases not matched to a gene: 6. The germline gives CDR1 KGHSH, CDR2 LQKENI.

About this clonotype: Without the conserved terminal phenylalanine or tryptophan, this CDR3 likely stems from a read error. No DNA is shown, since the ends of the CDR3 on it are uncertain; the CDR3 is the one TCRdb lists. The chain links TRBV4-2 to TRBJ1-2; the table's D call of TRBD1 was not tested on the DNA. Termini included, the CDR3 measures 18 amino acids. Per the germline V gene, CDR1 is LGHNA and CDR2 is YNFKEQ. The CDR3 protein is CASSQGLAGQGAILFPFR.

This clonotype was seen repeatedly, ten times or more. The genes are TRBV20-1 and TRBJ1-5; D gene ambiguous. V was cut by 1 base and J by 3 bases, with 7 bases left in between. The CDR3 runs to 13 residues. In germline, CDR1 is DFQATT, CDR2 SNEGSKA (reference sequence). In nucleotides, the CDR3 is TGCAGTGCTAGAGGAGCGGCCAATCAGCCCCAGCATTTT. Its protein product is CSARGAANQPQHF.

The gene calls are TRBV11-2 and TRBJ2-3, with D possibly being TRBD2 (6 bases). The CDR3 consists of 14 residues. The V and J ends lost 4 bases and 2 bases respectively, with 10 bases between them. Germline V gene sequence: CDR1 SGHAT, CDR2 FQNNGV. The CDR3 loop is CASSSSGSTDTQYF. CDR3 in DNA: TGTGCCAGCAGCTCAAGCGGGTCCACAGATACGCAGTATTTT.

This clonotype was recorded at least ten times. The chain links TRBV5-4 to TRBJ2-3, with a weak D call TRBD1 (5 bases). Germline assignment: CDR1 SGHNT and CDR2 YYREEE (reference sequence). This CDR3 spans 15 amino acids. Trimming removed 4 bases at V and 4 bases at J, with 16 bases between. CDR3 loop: CASSTPGWRSDTQYF. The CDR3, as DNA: TGTGCCAGCAGCACCCCAGGGTGGCGGTCAGATACGCAGTATTTT.

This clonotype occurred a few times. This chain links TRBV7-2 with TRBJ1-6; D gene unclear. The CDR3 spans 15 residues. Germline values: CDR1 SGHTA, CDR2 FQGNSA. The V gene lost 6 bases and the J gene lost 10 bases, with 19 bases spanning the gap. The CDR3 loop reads CASRPQDWTGSPLHF. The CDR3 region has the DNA TGTGCCAGCAGGCCCCAGGACTGGACGGGGTCACCCCTCCACTTT.

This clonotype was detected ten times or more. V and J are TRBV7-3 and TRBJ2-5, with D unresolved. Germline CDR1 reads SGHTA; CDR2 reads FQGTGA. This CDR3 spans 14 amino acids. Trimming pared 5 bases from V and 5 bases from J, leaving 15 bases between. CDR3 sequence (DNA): TGTGCCAGCAGCCAAAACCCGGGTACGGAGACCCAGTACTTC. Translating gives CASSQNPGTETQYF.

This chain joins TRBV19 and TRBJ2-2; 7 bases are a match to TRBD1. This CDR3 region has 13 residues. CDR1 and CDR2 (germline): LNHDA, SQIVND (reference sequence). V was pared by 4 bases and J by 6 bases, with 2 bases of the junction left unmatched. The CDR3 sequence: CASSTTGAGELFF. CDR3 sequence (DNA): TGTGCCAGTAGTACAACAGGGGCCGGGGAGCTGTTTTTT.

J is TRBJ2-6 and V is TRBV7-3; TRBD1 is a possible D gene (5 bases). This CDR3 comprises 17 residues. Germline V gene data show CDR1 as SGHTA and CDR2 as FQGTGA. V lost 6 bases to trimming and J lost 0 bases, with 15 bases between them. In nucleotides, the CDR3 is TGTGCCAGCAGTCCCACAGGCACCAACTCTGGGGCCAACGTCCTGACTTTC. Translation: CASSPTGTNSGANVLTF.

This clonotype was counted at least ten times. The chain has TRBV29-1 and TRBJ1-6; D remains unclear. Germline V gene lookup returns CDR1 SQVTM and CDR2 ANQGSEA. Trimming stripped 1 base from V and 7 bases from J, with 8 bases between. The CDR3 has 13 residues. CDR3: CSVEVRSNSPLHF. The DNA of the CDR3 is TGCAGCGTTGAAGTCCGATCCAATTCACCCCTCCACTTT.

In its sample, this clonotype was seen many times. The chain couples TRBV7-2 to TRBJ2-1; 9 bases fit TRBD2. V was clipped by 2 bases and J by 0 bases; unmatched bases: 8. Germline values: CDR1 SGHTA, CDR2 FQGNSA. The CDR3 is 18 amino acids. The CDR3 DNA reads TGTGCCAGCAGCTTACGGGAGCGGGGGGTCACCTCCTACAATGAGCAGTTCTTC. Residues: CASSLRERGVTSYNEQFF.

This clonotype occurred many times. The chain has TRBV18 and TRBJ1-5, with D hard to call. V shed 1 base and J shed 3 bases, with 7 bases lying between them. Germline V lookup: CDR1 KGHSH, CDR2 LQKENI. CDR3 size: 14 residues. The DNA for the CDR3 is TGTGCCAGCTCACCACAGGGTCACAATCAGCCCCAGCATTTT. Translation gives CASSPQGHNQPQHF. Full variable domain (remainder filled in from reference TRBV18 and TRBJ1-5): NAGVMQNPRHLVRRRGQEARLRCSPMKGHSHVYWYRQLPEEGLKFMVYLQKENIIDESGMPKERFSAEFPKEGPSILRIQQVVRGDSAAYFCASSPQGHNQPQHFGDGTRLSIL.

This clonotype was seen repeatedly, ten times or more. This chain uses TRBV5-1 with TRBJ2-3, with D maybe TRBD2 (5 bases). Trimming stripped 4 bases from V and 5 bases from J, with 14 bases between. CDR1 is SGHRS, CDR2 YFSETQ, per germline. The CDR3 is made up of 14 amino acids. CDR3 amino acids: CASSRGPNQDTQYF. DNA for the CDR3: TGCGCCAGCAGCCGCGGGCCAAACCAAGATACGCAGTATTTT.

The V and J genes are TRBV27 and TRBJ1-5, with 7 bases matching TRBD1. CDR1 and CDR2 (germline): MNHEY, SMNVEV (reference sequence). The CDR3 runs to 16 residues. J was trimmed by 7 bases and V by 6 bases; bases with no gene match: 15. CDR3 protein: CASRPLKGQRAQPQHF. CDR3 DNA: TGTGCCAGCAGACCATTAAAGGGACAGCGCGCACAGCCCCAGCATTTT.

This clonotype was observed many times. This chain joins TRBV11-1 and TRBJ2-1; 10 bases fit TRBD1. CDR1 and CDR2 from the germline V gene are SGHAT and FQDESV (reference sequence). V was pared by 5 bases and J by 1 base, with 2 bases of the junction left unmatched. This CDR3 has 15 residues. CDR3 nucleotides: TGTGCCAGCAGCCGGACAGGGGGGTCCTACAATGAGCAGTTCTTC. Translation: CASSRTGGSYNEQFF.

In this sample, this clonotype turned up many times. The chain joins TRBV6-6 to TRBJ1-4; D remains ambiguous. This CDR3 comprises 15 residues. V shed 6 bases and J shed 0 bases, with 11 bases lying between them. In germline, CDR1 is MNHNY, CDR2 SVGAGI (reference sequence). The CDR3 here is CASSPLGATNEKLFF. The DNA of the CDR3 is TGTGCCAGCAGCCCCCTCGGGGCAACTAATGAAAAACTGTTTTTT.

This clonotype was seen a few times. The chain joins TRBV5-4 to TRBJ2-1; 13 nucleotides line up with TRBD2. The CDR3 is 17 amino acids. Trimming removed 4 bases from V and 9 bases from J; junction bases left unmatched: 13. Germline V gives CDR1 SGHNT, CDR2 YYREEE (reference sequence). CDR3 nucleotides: TGTGCCAGCAGCCCGAGGACTAGCGGGGGTGATCGTAGTGAGCAGTTCTTC. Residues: CASSPRTSGGDRSEQFF. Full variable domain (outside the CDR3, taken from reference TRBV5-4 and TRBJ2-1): ETGVTQSPTHLIKTRGQQVTLRCSSQSGHNTVSWYQQALGQGPQFIFQYYREEENGRGNFPPRFSGLQFPNYSSELNVNALELDDSALYLCASSPRTSGGDRSEQFFGPGTRLTVL.